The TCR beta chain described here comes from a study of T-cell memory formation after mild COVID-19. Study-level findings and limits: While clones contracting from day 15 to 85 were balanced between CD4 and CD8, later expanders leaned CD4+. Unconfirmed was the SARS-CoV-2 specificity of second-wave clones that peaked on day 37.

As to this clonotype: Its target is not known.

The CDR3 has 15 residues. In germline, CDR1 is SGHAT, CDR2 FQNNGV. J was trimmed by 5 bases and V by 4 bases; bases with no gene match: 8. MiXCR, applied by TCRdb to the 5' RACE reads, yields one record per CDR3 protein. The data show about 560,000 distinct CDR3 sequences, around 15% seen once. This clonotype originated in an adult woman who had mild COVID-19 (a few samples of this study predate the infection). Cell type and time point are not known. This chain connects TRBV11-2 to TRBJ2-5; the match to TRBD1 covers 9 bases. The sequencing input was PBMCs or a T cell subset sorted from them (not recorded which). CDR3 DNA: TGTGCCAGCAGCTCACCTGGACAGGGGAAGGAGACCCAGTACTTC. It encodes CASSSPGQGKETQYF.